The 25 T cell receptor beta chains below were found in one sample sequenced in a study of T cell changes during pregnancy in multiple sclerosis. Generated by immunoSEQ multiplex PCR, the TCRdb table keeps only in-frame clones and is missing some. The table lists 69,000 or so clones, about 92% of them singletons, with about 2% in the top ten. Sequences were derived from peripheral blood, sampled before pregnancy. The receptors here all came from a female donor with multiple sclerosis, enrolled in a pregnancy study.

V usage is TRBV5-6 and J usage is TRBJ2-5, with TRBD1 matching 7 bases. Germline V lookup: CDR1 SGHDT, CDR2 YYEEEE. With 4 bases clipped from V and 5 bases from J, the junction kept 5 bases outside the gene matches. The CDR3 runs 13 residues. The DNA of the CDR3 is TGTGCCAGCAGCGTAGGGGGCGGGGAGACCCAGTACTTC. It encodes CASSVGGGETQYF.

CDR3 nucleotides: TGTGCCAGCTCACCAAGGGGTCCGGAGCGTTTTTATGGCTACACCTTC. Amino acids: CASSPRGPERFYGYTF. The rearrangement links TRBV18 to TRBJ1-2; possibly TRBD1 for D (5 bases). This CDR3 spans 16 amino acids. Trimming removed 2 bases at V and 5 bases at J, with 18 bases between. The germline gives CDR1 KGHSH, CDR2 LQKENI.

V usage is TRBV19 and J usage is TRBJ2-7; TRBD1 agrees at 11 bases. The germline gives CDR1 LNHDA, CDR2 SQIVND (reference sequence). The CDR3 consists of 15 residues. The V gene end was trimmed by 4 bases and the J gene end by 6 bases; junction bases not matched to a gene: 8. The CDR3 here is CASSRGGTGGSEQYF. Written as DNA, the CDR3 is TGTGCCAGTAGTAGGGGGGGGACAGGGGGAAGCGAGCAGTACTTC.

This clone was observed once. This rearrangement joins TRBV30 to TRBJ2-5; no firm D call. Trimming cost V 0 bases and J 5 bases, with 4 bases left between them. Per the germline V gene, CDR1 is GTSNPN and CDR2 is SVGIG (reference sequence). The CDR3 covers 11 residues. CDR3 nucleotide sequence: TGTGCCTGGAGTGTGTCGGAGACCCAGTACTTC. This encodes CAWSVSETQYF.

The chain links TRBV25-1 to TRBJ1-2; D unclear. Between the trimmed V and J ends, which lost 4 bases and 7 bases, there was a span of 7 bases. CDR3 length: 11 amino acids. CDR1 is MGHDK, CDR2 SYGVNS, per germline. This chain's CDR3 is CASSAGFGYTF. CDR3 nucleotides: TGTGCCAGCAGTGCGGGATTTGGCTACACCTTC.

This clone has just one count. The chain uses TRBV7-2 and TRBJ1-2; no firm D call. The CDR3 is 14 amino acids. Germline V gene lookup returns CDR1 SGHTA and CDR2 FQGNSA. Trimming took 5 bases from V and 7 from J, leaving 17 bases between them. This CDR3 is CASSTLGAEAGYTF. DNA of the CDR3: TGTGCCAGCAGCACACTCGGAGCGGAGGCTGGCTACACCTTC.

This chain joins TRBV9 and TRBJ2-1; TRBD2 aligns across 8 bases. CDR3 length equals 17 residues. Germline CDR1 is SGDLS and CDR2 is YYNGEE. V gave up 0 bases and J gave up 1 base; unmatched junction bases: 6. CDR3 region: CASSVESGSSSYNEQFF. CDR3 nucleotides: TGTGCCAGCAGCGTAGAAAGCGGGAGTAGTTCCTACAATGAGCAGTTCTTC.

The CDR3 protein is CASRGTGPYQPQHF. CDR3 bases: TGTGCCAGCAGGGGGACAGGACCCTATCAGCCCCAGCATTTT. The chain joins TRBV6-1 to TRBJ1-5; 8 positions match TRBD1. Per the germline V gene, CDR1 is MNHNS and CDR2 is SASEGT. Trimming cost V 6 bases and J 5 bases; bases outside gene matches: 6. CDR3 length: 14 amino acids.

This rearrangement joins TRBV5-1 to TRBJ1-1, with D maybe TRBD1 (6 bases). Trimming removed 4 bases at V and 0 bases at J, with 13 bases between. Germline V gene lookup returns CDR1 SGHRS and CDR2 YFSETQ. The CDR3 loop spans 15 amino acids. The CDR3 bases are TGCGCCAGCAGCCCCGGGACAACCATGAACACTGAAGCTTTCTTT. Its protein product is CASSPGTTMNTEAFF.

This chain connects TRBV5-1 to TRBJ2-7, with D maybe TRBD2 (5 bases). Germline V gene data show CDR1 as SGHRS and CDR2 as YFSETQ. This CDR3 comprises 15 residues. The V end was cut by 0 bases, the J end by 2 bases, with 12 bases between. DNA for the CDR3: TGCGCCAGCAGCTTGGAGGGCCGGGGTCCCTACGAGCAGTACTTC. Translation: CASSLEGRGPYEQYF.

The genes are TRBV19 and TRBJ1-5; the D gene is possibly TRBD1 (5 bases). V shed 2 bases and J shed 2 bases, with 10 bases lying between them. Germline CDR1 is LNHDA and CDR2 is SQIVND (reference sequence). The length of the CDR3 is 15 residues. The CDR3 region has the DNA TGTGCCAGTAGTATAAGCAGGGAGGGCAATCAGCCCCAGCATTTT. Translating gives CASSISREGNQPQHF.

This chain uses TRBV6-5 with TRBJ1-5; D gene ambiguous. Germline loops: CDR1 MNHEY, CDR2 SVGAGI. The CDR3 is 14 residues long. The V end was cut by 5 bases, the J end by 3 bases, with 11 bases between. CDR3 sequence: CASSPGLNNQPQHF. As DNA, the CDR3 is TGTGCCAGCAGTCCCGGACTAAACAATCAGCCCCAGCATTTT.

The genes are TRBV18 and TRBJ1-1; D not certain. Germline V lookup: CDR1 KGHSH, CDR2 LQKENI. This CDR3 is built from 14 residues. The V and J ends lost 3 bases and 7 bases respectively, with 15 bases between them. The chain's CDR3 is CASSPQVTKGEAFF. The CDR3 coding sequence is TGTGCCAGCTCACCTCAGGTCACCAAAGGTGAAGCTTTCTTT.

The CDR3 spells CASSEGRLAGATDTQYF. As DNA, the CDR3 is TGTGCCAGCAGTGAAGGGAGGCTAGCGGGGGCCACAGATACGCAGTATTTT. The genes are TRBV6-1 and TRBJ2-3, with 10 bases identical to TRBD2. Trimming at V came to 1 base and at J to 2 bases, leaving 6 bases not matched to a gene. Germline assignment: CDR1 MNHNS and CDR2 SASEGT. The CDR3 is made up of 17 amino acids.

The V call is TRBV4-2, the J call TRBJ2-7; 12 positions match TRBD2. There are 17 residues in the CDR3. Germline assignment: CDR1 LGHNA and CDR2 YNFKEQ. Unmatched junction bases numbered 10, after V lost 2 bases and J lost 5 bases. The DNA for the CDR3 is TGTGCCAGCAGCCAACGACTAGCGGGAGAGCTTAGCCACGAGCAGTACTTC. Its translation: CASSQRLAGELSHEQYF.

The V gene is TRBV5-1, the J gene TRBJ2-7, with TRBD1 identical over 8 bases. The CDR3 is 16 residues long. Germline values: CDR1 SGHRS, CDR2 YFSETQ. The V and J ends lost 2 bases and 4 bases, in that order; junction bases with no gene match: 11. The CDR3 DNA is TGCGCCAGCAGCTTTAGAGGGGCAGGGGGCAGGTACGAGCAGTACTTC. Protein sequence: CASSFRGAGGRYEQYF.

This clone was detected only once. This CDR3 is CASSQDLGITDTQYF. In nucleotides, the CDR3 is TGTGCCAGCAGCCAAGATCTCGGGATCACAGATACGCAGTATTTT. The genes are TRBV4-2 and TRBJ2-3, with a tentative D call TRBD2 (5 bases). Germline loops: CDR1 LGHNA, CDR2 YNFKEQ. This CDR3 comprises 15 residues. V was trimmed by 0 bases and J by 2 bases, leaving 9 bases between them.

The chain recombines TRBV15 with TRBJ2-7, with D possibly matching TRBD2 (5 bases). Trimming took 0 bases from V and 3 from J, leaving 12 bases between them. This CDR3 has 15 residues. Germline values: CDR1 LNHNV, CDR2 YYDKDF (reference sequence). CDR3 amino acids: CATSRDLPGGYEQYF. DNA for the CDR3: TGTGCCACCAGCAGAGATCTCCCCGGAGGCTACGAGCAGTACTTC.

This chain joins TRBV6-5 and TRBJ1-1; no clear D gene. With 6 bases removed from V and 5 bases from J, the gap between germline ends came to 16 bases. CDR3 length: 14 residues. Germline CDR1 reads MNHEY; CDR2 reads SVGAGI. The chain's CDR3 is CASSPGIGRTEAFF. The CDR3 DNA reads as TGTGCCAGCAGCCCTGGGATAGGGAGGACTGAAGCTTTCTTT.

The genes are TRBV14 and TRBJ1-2; D unresolved. The germline V gene has CDR1 SGHDN and CDR2 FVKESK. The CDR3 runs to 13 residues. The ends were cut back, 4 bases at V and 5 bases at J, with 11 bases in the middle. CDR3 residues: CASSPFSGYGYTF. CDR3 nucleotides: TGTGCCAGCAGCCCATTCTCCGGGTATGGCTACACCTTC.

The V and J genes are TRBV11-1 and TRBJ2-1; D perhaps matches TRBD2 (6 bases). The CDR3 runs to 12 residues. Germline V gene lookup returns CDR1 SGHAT and CDR2 FQDESV (reference sequence). Trimming left V 3 bases short and J 9 bases short, with 9 bases between. CDR3 residues: CASSFVRGEQFF. As DNA, the CDR3 is TGTGCCAGCAGCTTTGTGCGGGGTGAGCAGTTCTTC.

The chain joins TRBV30 to TRBJ2-5, with a tentative D call TRBD2 (6 bases). Germline V gene data show CDR1 as GTSNPN and CDR2 as SVGIG (reference sequence). The CDR3 runs 14 residues. Trimming stripped 4 bases from V and 0 bases from J, with 12 bases between. Here the CDR3 reads CAWTMGGNQETQYF. Written as DNA, the CDR3 is TGTGCCTGGACCATGGGGGGTAACCAAGAGACCCAGTACTTC.

The rearrangement uses TRBV10-2 and TRBJ2-4; 7 bases match TRBD2. Germline V lookup: CDR1 WSHSY, CDR2 SAAADI. The length of the CDR3 is 17 residues. V dropped 3 bases and J dropped 4; count of bases not matched to a gene: 12. CDR3 DNA: TGCGCCAGCAGTGATTTCGGACTAGAAATTTGGAAAAACATTCAGTACTTC. Its protein product is CASSDFGLEIWKNIQYF.

The rearrangement links TRBV28 to TRBJ1-2; TRBD1 might be the D (5 bases). The CDR3 runs to 14 residues. V was clipped by 3 bases and J by 4 bases, with 12 bases between them. Germline CDR1 is MDHEN and CDR2 is SYDVKM. CDR3 protein: CASSFQGFFYGYTF. CDR3 sequence (DNA): TGTGCCAGCAGTTTCCAGGGATTTTTCTATGGCTACACCTTC.

The chain carries TRBV7-3 and TRBJ1-1; D is unresolved. Germline loops: CDR1 SGHTA, CDR2 FQGTGA. The CDR3 is 13 amino acids. V was trimmed by 1 base and J by 1 base, leaving 4 bases between them. CDR3 DNA: TGTGCCAGCAGCTTAAACAGGAACACTGAAGCTTTCTTT. Its translation is CASSLNRNTEAFF. The variable domain in full, completed from reference TRBV7-3 and TRBJ1-1, reads GAGVSQTPSNKVTEKGKYVELRCDPISGHTALYWYRQSLGQGPEFLIYFQGTGAADDSGLPNDRFFAVRPEGSVSTLKIQRTERGDSAVYLCASSLNRNTEAFFGQGTRLTVV.